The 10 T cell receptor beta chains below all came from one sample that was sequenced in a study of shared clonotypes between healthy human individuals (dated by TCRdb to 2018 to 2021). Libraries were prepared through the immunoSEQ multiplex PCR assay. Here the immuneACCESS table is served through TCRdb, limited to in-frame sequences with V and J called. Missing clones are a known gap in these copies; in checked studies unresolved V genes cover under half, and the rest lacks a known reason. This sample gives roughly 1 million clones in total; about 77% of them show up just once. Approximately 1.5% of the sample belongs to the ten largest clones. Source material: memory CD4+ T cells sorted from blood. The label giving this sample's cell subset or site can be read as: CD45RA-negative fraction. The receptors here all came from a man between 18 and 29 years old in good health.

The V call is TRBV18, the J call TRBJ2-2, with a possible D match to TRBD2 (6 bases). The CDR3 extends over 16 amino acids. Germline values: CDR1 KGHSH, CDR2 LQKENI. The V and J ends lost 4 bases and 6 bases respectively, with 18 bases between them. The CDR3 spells CASSLGRGRMAGELFF. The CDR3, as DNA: TGTGCCAGCTCACTGGGGCGGGGCCGAATGGCCGGGGAGCTGTTTTTT.

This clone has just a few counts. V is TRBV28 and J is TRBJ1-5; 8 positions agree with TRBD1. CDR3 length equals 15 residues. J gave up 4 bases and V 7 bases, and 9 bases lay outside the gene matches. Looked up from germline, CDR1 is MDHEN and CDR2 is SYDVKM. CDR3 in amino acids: CASMQGASGNQPQHF. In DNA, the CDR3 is TGTGCCAGCATGCAGGGGGCTTCAGGGAATCAGCCCCAGCATTTT.

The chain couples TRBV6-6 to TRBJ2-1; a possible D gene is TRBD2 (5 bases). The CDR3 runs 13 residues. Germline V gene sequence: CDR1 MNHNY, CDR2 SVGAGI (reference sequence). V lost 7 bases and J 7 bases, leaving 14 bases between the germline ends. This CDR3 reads CASTPLEENEQFF. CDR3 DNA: TGTGCCAGCACCCCCCTGGAGGAGAATGAGCAGTTCTTC.

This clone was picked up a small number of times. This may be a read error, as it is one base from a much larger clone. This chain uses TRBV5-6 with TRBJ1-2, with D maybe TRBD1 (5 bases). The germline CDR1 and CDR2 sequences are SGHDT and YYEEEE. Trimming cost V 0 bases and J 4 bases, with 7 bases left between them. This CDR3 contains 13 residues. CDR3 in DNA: TGTGCCAGCAGCTTGGCAGGGAGCTATGGCTACACCTTC. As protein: CASSLAGSYGYTF.

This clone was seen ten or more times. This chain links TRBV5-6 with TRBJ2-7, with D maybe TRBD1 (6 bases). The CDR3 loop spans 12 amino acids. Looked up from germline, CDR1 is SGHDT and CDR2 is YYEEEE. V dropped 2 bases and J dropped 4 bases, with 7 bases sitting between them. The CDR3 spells CASSFGQYEQYF. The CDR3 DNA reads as TGTGCCAGCAGCTTCGGACAGTACGAGCAGTACTTC.

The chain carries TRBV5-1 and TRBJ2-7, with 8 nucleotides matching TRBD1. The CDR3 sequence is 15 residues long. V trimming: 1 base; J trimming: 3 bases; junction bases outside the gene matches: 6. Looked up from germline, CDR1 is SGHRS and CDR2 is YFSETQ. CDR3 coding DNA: TGCGCCAGCAGCTTGATGACAGGGGTCGGCTACGAGCAGTACTTC. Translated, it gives CASSLMTGVGYEQYF.

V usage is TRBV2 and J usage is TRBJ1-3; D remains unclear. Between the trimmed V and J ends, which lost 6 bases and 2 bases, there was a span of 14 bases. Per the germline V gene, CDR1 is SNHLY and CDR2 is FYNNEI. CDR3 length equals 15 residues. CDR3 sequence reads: CASSQQQSTGNTIYF. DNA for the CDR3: TGTGCCAGCAGCCAACAACAGTCTACTGGAAACACCATATATTTT.

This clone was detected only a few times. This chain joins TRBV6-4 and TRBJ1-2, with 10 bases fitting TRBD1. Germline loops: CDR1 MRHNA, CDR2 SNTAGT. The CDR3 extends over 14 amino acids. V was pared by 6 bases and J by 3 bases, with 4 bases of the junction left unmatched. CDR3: CASRPGQGDYGYTF. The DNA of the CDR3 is TGTGCCAGCAGACCCGGACAGGGGGACTATGGCTACACCTTC.

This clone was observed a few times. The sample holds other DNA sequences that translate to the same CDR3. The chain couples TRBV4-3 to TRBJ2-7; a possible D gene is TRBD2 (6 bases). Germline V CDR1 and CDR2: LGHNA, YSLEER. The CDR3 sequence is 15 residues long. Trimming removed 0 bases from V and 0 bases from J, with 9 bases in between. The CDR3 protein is CASSQEGGTSYEQYF. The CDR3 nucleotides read TGCGCCAGCAGCCAAGAGGGGGGAACCTCCTACGAGCAGTACTTC.

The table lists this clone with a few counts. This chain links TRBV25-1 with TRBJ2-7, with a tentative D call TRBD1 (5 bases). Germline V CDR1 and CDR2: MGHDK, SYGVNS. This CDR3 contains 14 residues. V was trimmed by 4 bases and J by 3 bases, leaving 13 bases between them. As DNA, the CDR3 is TGTGCCAGCAGTGGGGCAGTAGGGGACTACGAGCAGTACTTC. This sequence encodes CASSGAVGDYEQYF.